This T cell receptor beta chain was profiled in a study of blood T cell repertoires in COVID-19. This CDR3 contains 15 residues. Per the germline V gene, CDR1 is KGHSH and CDR2 is LQKENI. The ends were cut back, 6 bases at V and 0 bases at J, with 12 bases in the middle. Original processing notes: Quantification of nucleated cells was approximated via reference gene primer amplification. Clones were read by immunoSEQ multiplex PCR, and TCRdb kept only the in-frame ones, dropping some. That table supplies the V and J calls and clone size; D and trimming were determined from the DNA. The sample comprises about 260,000 clones, about 81% of which are singletons, and 4.1% rests with the top ten.

The material sequenced was PBMCs or T cells enriched from blood (not recorded which). This chain links TRBV18 with TRBJ1-5; tentatively, D is TRBD1 (6 bases). The TCR originated in a man under 40 with acute COVID-19. CDR3 in DNA: TGTGCCAGCTCGGGTAACAGGGCTAGCAATCAGCCCCAGCATTTT. Protein product: CASSGNRASNQPQHF.